This TCR beta chain was captured by sequencing in a study of technical replicates of blood from a handful of donors. Profiling relied on immunoSEQ multiplex PCR, and the TCRdb table lists in-frame clones only, not all of them. The data hold some 85,000 clones, with about 96% observed a single time. The CDR3 has 15 amino acids. Looked up from germline, CDR1 is MGHRA and CDR2 is YSYEKL. Trimming at V came to 0 bases and at J to 6 bases, leaving 1 base not matched to a gene. This TCR derives from a human donor in good health. Sequences were obtained from T cells isolated from PBMCs. V is TRBV4-1 and J is TRBJ2-1; 11 bases fit TRBD1. CDR3 loop: CASSQEDRGRNEQFF. The CDR3 DNA reads as TGCGCCAGCAGCCAAGAGGACAGGGGGCGCAATGAGCAGTTCTTC.